This TCR beta chain came from a study of blood T cell repertoires in COVID-19. The CDR3 is made up of 17 amino acids. Germline assignment: CDR1 WSHSY and CDR2 SAAADI. Trimming at V came to 5 bases and at J to 2 bases, leaving 14 bases not matched to a gene. Sequencing was performed with immunoSEQ multiplex PCR; in TCRdb, only in-frame clones are kept and a portion is missing. The sample lists about 400,000 clones; roughly 87% were seen once. This TCR was sampled from a woman between 40 and 55 years old with acute COVID-19. Sample: PBMCs or T cells enriched from blood (not recorded which). This chain connects TRBV10-2 to TRBJ1-2; 7 bases map to TRBD1. CDR3 amino acids: CASSSRTEGAPNYGYTF. CDR3 bases: TGCGCCAGCAGTTCACGGACAGAGGGGGCTCCAAACTATGGCTACACCTTC.